These T cell receptor beta chains were read from a single sample in a study of T-cell memory formation after mild COVID-19. MiXCR was run by TCRdb on the 5' RACE reads, yielding one entry per CDR3 protein. Seen here are roughly 480,000 distinct CDR3 sequences, about 23% observed once, and the top ten hold around 12%. Sequenced input: PBMCs or a T cell subset sorted from them (not recorded which). Receptor source: an adult woman who had mild COVID-19 (a few samples of this study predate the infection). Cell type and time point are not known. CDR3s include the opening cysteine and the closing phenylalanine or tryptophan. The order of the fields is V gene, J gene, CDR3 protein.

>TRBV6-5|TRBJ2-3
CASTKEQTDTQYF
>TRBV4-1|TRBJ1-2
CASSQGEGADGLYGYTF
>TRBV7-9|TRBJ2-1
CASARGASADNEQFF
>TRBV2|TRBJ2-3
CASSTPSSGGWIGTDTQYF
>TRBV7-6|TRBJ2-1
CASSLEATSGSYNEQFF
>TRBV27|TRBJ2-7
CASSILGTSNTYEQYF
>TRBV9|TRBJ2-5
CASSGGGPGETQYF
>TRBV12-3/TRBV12-4|TRBJ2-7
CASSLPQTYEQYF
>TRBV4-2|TRBJ1-4
CASSQDQRGEKLFF
>TRBV12-3/TRBV12-4|TRBJ2-2
CASSSGDSTGELFF
>TRBV29-1|TRBJ1-2
CSVETGGYTF
>TRBV12-3/TRBV12-4|TRBJ2-7
CASSLAEGRDYEQYF
>TRBV12-3/TRBV12-4|TRBJ2-7
CASGPGGYEQYF
>TRBV28|TRBJ1-5
CASSSGGGPNQPQHF
>TRBV5-1|TRBJ2-2
CASSLNPASPGELFF
>TRBV7-9|TRBJ2-7
CASSRHEGLSYEQYF
>TRBV12-3/TRBV12-4|TRBJ2-7
CASSPAQGSEQYF
>TRBV7-2|TRBJ2-5
CASSLFSPGTSGGGWETQYF
>TRBV5-6|TRBJ2-1
CASSTRQAGTLWNEQFF
>TRBV6-5|TRBJ1-1
CASSFPGTPKGTEAFF
>TRBV7-7|TRBJ2-1
CASSLGTGSGTRIKNEQFF
>TRBV29-1|TRBJ1-5
CSVVASGNQPQHF
>TRBV7-9|TRBJ2-1
CASSLLRGTSSYNEQFF
>TRBV5-6|TRBJ1-2
CASSRAGTGTDGYTF
>TRBV20-1|TRBJ2-1
CSARTSRLVNEQFF
>TRBV4-2|TRBJ1-1
CASSQDIGAGPGNTEAFF
>TRBV7-9|TRBJ2-1
CASSSGLHPHNEQFF
>TRBV6-4|TRBJ2-3
CASSKGTGPPDTQYF